This record covers a single TCR beta chain. Its antigen is unknown. These data come from a study of shared clonotypes between healthy human individuals. Across the study: Donor composition was a couple of women and three men, aged 18 to 49. Study-wide results and limits: Only a few donors were included, so the genetic and exposure-history diversity represented was limited.

TCRdb's table, derived via immunoSEQ multiplex PCR, lists solely in-frame clones and lacks some. The sample shows about 470,000 clones, roughly 83% of them seen only once. Recent vaccinations or acute infections were absent in the healthy HIV-negative adult donors. Unsorted material relied on tens of millions of PBMCs as the source of genomic DNA. The germline V gene has CDR1 SGHRS and CDR2 YFSETQ. The V segment lost 4 bases and the J segment 1 base; nucleotides outside the gene matches: 6. The CDR3 covers 15 residues. The rearrangement uses TRBV5-1 and TRBJ2-3, with 7 bases lining up with TRBD1. The clonotype comes from a woman aged 40 to 49 in good health. Some clones in this sample may be carry-over from other donors' samples. Sample: PBMCs. CDR3 residues: CASSLRDSRTDTQYF. In DNA form, the CDR3 reads TGCGCCAGCAGCCTACGGGACAGCCGCACAGATACGCAGTATTTT.